One sample yielded the 25 T cell receptor beta chains listed below, sequenced in a study of blood T cell repertoires in COVID-19. Profiled with immunoSEQ multiplex PCR; TCRdb holds only in-frame clones, not every one. Among 86,000 or so clones listed, roughly 89% were seen once. The sample taken for sequencing was peripheral blood. These receptor sequences come from a woman in her fifties or sixties in a cohort sampled during active COVID-19.

The chain combines TRBV14 with TRBJ2-2; maybe TRBD1 (5 bases). In germline, CDR1 is SGHDN, CDR2 FVKESK. The CDR3 has 17 amino acids. Deletions cut 0 bases from V and 0 bases from J, with 11 bases between. CDR3 region: CASSQDYAGTNTGELFF. In DNA form, the CDR3 reads TGTGCCAGCAGCCAAGATTACGCAGGGACGAACACCGGGGAGCTGTTTTTT.

The chain is built from TRBV29-1 and TRBJ2-5; possible D gene TRBD1, 6 bases. Trimming took 7 bases from V and 5 from J, leaving 17 bases between them. This CDR3 region has 13 residues. Germline CDR1 is SQVTM and CDR2 is ANQGSEA. In nucleotides, the CDR3 is TGCAGCGGCAACTTGGGGGCAGTGGAGACCCAGTACTTC. Its translation is CSGNLGAVETQYF. Combining the CDR3 with reference TRBV29-1 and TRBJ2-5 gives the whole variable domain SAVISQKPSRDICQRGTSLTIQCQVDSQVTMMFWYRQQPGQSLTLIATANQGSEATYESGFVIDKFPISRPNLTFSTLTVSNMSPEDSSIYLCSGNLGAVETQYFGPGTRLLVL.

The rearrangement uses TRBV6-4 and TRBJ1-2; 8 nucleotides match TRBD1. Germline V gives CDR1 MRHNA, CDR2 SNTAGT. The CDR3 is 13 residues long. V was clipped by 0 bases and J by 8 bases; unmatched bases: 2. This chain's CDR3 is CASSDSRQGGYTF. The CDR3 region has the DNA TGTGCCAGCAGTGACTCGCGACAGGGGGGCTACACCTTC.

The rearrangement uses TRBV6-2 or TRBV6-3 and TRBJ2-7, with TRBD2 as a possible D gene (6 bases). The CDR3 loop spans 16 amino acids. V lost 1 base and J 1 base, leaving 14 bases between the germline ends. Germline V lookup: CDR1 MNHEY, CDR2 SVGEGT. In DNA, the CDR3 is TGTGCCAGCAGTTACTTCCCAGGGAGGCATTCCTACGAGCAGTACTTC. It encodes CASSYFPGRHSYEQYF.

The chain carries TRBV28 and TRBJ1-2, with a possible D match to TRBD1 (6 bases). Germline values: CDR1 MDHEN, CDR2 SYDVKM. The V and J ends lost 5 bases and 3 bases respectively, with 10 bases between them. This CDR3 contains 13 residues. The CDR3 loop reads CASSVRTDYGYTF. In DNA, the CDR3 is TGTGCCAGCAGTGTTAGGACAGACTATGGCTACACCTTC.

The rearrangement joins TRBV25-1 to TRBJ2-1; 13 bases line up with TRBD2. CDR1 is MGHDK, CDR2 SYGVNS, per germline. The CDR3 covers 18 residues. Trimming removed 6 bases from V and 1 base from J; junction bases left unmatched: 9. This chain's CDR3 is CASSRTSGSSRSYNEQFF. The CDR3, as DNA: TGTGCCAGCAGCCGGACTAGCGGGAGTAGTAGGTCCTACAATGAGCAGTTCTTC.

The J gene is TRBJ1-4, the V gene TRBV5-1, with a tentative D call TRBD1 (6 bases). V shed 3 bases and J shed 5 bases, with 20 bases lying between them. The CDR3 consists of 17 residues. In germline, CDR1 is SGHRS, CDR2 YFSETQ. The CDR3 DNA sequence: TGCGCCAGCAGCTACCAAGCGTCCGGGACAAGGAATGAAAAACTGTTTTTT. Protein product: CASSYQASGTRNEKLFF.

The rearrangement uses TRBV12-5 and TRBJ2-3; 13 bases fit TRBD2. CDR3 size: 15 residues. Germline V gene data show CDR1 as LGHNT and CDR2 as FRNRAP. Germline trimming cut 9 bases from V and 4 bases from J; bases unmatched to any gene: 7. This CDR3 is CASASGTSGADTQYF. The CDR3 nucleotides read TGTGCTAGCGCCTCCGGGACTAGCGGGGCAGATACGCAGTATTTT.

The chain joins TRBV6-1 to TRBJ1-2; maybe TRBD1 (6 bases). Germline V gene sequence: CDR1 MNHNS, CDR2 SASEGT. The CDR3 is 15 amino acids. V gave up 2 bases and J gave up 1 base, with 11 bases separating them. The DNA of the CDR3 is TGTGCCAGCAGTGAATACGGGGACATTAACTATGGCTACACCTTC. Translating it yields CASSEYGDINYGYTF.

This sequence joins TRBV2 and TRBJ2-4; D perhaps matches TRBD2 (5 bases). There are 15 residues in the CDR3. Deletions cut 5 bases from V and 1 base from J, with 12 bases between. Germline V CDR1 and CDR2: SNHLY, FYNNEI. DNA of the CDR3: TGTGCCAGCAGTCGTGGACTCGGGGCCAAAAACATTCAGTACTTC. This sequence encodes CASSRGLGAKNIQYF.

The chain uses TRBV5-5 and TRBJ1-5, with TRBD1 matching 8 bases. Germline V CDR1 and CDR2: SGHKS, YYEKEE (reference sequence). There are 14 residues in the CDR3. After removal of 4 bases from V and 6 bases from J, the junction contained 6 bases not matched to a gene. The CDR3, as DNA: TGTGCCAGCAGCCCCGGACAGGGTGGTCAGCCCCAGCATTTT. Its translation: CASSPGQGGQPQHF.

As regards this clone: Compared with germline, one end of the junction differs, possibly owing to a read error. The CDR3 reads CASTQGGDSPLHF. CDR3 bases: TGTGCCAGCACCCAAGGGGGCGATTCACCCCTCCACTTT. The chain links TRBV3-1 (or the pseudogene TRBV3-2) to TRBJ1-6; TRBD1 agrees at 7 bases. This CDR3 region has 13 residues. The germline V gene encodes CDR1 LGHDT and CDR2 YNNKEL (reference sequence).

This clone was recorded only once. This rearrangement joins TRBV13 to TRBJ1-1; D unclear. The CDR3 covers 15 residues. V shed 5 bases and J shed 0 bases, with 13 bases lying between them. The germline V gene has CDR1 PRHDT and CDR2 FYEKMQ (reference sequence). CDR3 residues: CASSLRNGMNTEAFF. The CDR3 nucleotides read TGTGCCAGCAGCCTTAGAAACGGTATGAACACTGAAGCTTTCTTT.

This chain connects TRBV11-2 to TRBJ2-5; 16 positions match TRBD2. This CDR3 is built from 17 residues. The trim removed 1 base at V and 2 bases at J, leaving 1 base unmatched. Germline values: CDR1 SGHAT, CDR2 FQNNGV. CDR3 in amino acids: CASSLGGLAGGQETQYF. The CDR3 nucleotides are TGTGCCAGCAGCTTAGGGGGACTAGCGGGAGGGCAAGAGACCCAGTACTTC.

This chain uses TRBV18 with TRBJ1-1; no firm D call. The CDR3 runs 14 residues. The germline CDR1 and CDR2 sequences are KGHSH and LQKENI. V shed 4 bases and J shed 1 base, with 10 bases lying between them. The DNA for the CDR3 is TGTGCCAGCTCACAACAGAATCAGAACACTGAAGCTTTCTTT. Protein product: CASSQQNQNTEAFF.

The chain links TRBV24-1 to TRBJ2-1, with 8 positions matching TRBD1. Unmatched junction bases numbered 14, after V lost 9 bases and J lost 8 bases. Germline V lookup: CDR1 KGHDR, CDR2 SFDVKD. The CDR3 has 15 residues. CDR3 residues: CATGGNRGSQDEQFF. As DNA, the CDR3 is TGTGCCACCGGGGGGAACAGGGGGAGTCAGGATGAGCAGTTCTTC.

The V gene is TRBV10-3, the J gene TRBJ1-5; 9 bases are shared with TRBD1. The V and J ends lost 6 bases and 4 bases, in that order; junction bases with no gene match: 4. This CDR3 region has 14 residues. Germline V lookup: CDR1 ENHRY, CDR2 SYGVKD. The DNA of the CDR3 is TGTGCCATCAGCCGGGACAGGGAGAATCAGCCCCAGCATTTT. Protein sequence: CAISRDRENQPQHF.

This chain joins TRBV5-1 and TRBJ2-3; tentative D call: TRBD1 (6 bases). From germline, CDR1 is SGHRS and CDR2 YFSETQ. V shed 5 bases and J shed 1 base, with 20 bases lying between them. CDR3 length: 17 residues. CDR3 coding DNA: TGCGCCAGCAGGGCTAATTACAGGGTGGGGGGCACAGATACGCAGTATTTT. Its protein product is CASRANYRVGGTDTQYF. The entire variable domain, with the rest obtained from reference TRBV5-1 and TRBJ2-3, is as follows: KAGVTQTPRYLIKTRGQQVTLSCSPISGHRSVSWYQQTPGQGLQFLFEYFSETQRNKGNFPGRFSGRQFSNSRSEMNVSTLELGDSALYLCASRANYRVGGTDTQYFGPGTRLTVL.

This clone was recorded a few times. This chain joins TRBV19 and TRBJ2-7; tentatively, D is TRBD1 (7 bases). The length of the CDR3 is 13 residues. In germline, CDR1 is LNHDA, CDR2 SQIVND (reference sequence). The V end lost 5 bases, the J end lost 5 bases, and 13 bases lay between the germline ends. CDR3 protein: CASSLQGRNEQYF. In DNA form, the CDR3 reads TGTGCCAGTAGTCTACAGGGGAGGAACGAGCAGTACTTC.

The chain uses TRBV28 and TRBJ2-7; unclear D gene. Trimming took off 11 bases at V and 2 bases at J, with 13 bases between the two ends. The CDR3 contains 12 residues. Germline CDR1 and CDR2: MDHEN and SYDVKM. The CDR3 DNA sequence: TGTGCCCACAGCTCCGGTCCCTACGAGCAGTACTTC. This encodes CAHSSGPYEQYF.

DNA of the CDR3: TGTGCCAGGCAGAACTACGAGCAGTACTTC. It yields the protein CARQNYEQYF. The chain carries TRBV6-6 and TRBJ2-7; no firm D call. V lost 9 bases and J lost 3, with 6 bases in between. Germline CDR1 and CDR2: MNHNY and SVGAGI (reference sequence). This CDR3 comprises 10 residues.

This CDR3 is CASSFDSTEAFF. CDR3 nucleotide sequence: TGTGCCAGCAGCTTTGACAGCACTGAAGCTTTCTTT. V and J are TRBV11-3 and TRBJ1-1; possible D gene TRBD1, 5 bases. Germline V gene sequence: CDR1 SGHNT, CDR2 YENEEA. The germline V and J ends were trimmed by 3 bases and 4 bases, with 6 bases remaining between them. This CDR3 has 12 amino acids.

This clone was seen a single time. This chain links TRBV5-1 with TRBJ2-2, with 9 positions matching TRBD1. The CDR3 sequence is 16 residues long. J lost 4 bases, V lost 3 bases, and 7 bases had no gene match. Germline assignment: CDR1 SGHRS and CDR2 YFSETQ. The DNA of the CDR3 is TGCGCCAGCAGCTCGCCGGGACAGGGTCCCACCGGGGAGCTGTTTTTT. Amino acids: CASSSPGQGPTGELFF.

CDR3 protein: CAWSVLRGGGEQFF. CDR3 nucleotides: TGTGCCTGGAGTGTTTTGCGGGGGGGAGGTGAGCAGTTCTTC. The gene calls are TRBV30 and TRBJ2-1, with 9 nucleotides matching TRBD2. Germline V gene data show CDR1 as GTSNPN and CDR2 as SVGIG (reference sequence). V trimming: 0 bases; J trimming: 9 bases; junction bases outside the gene matches: 6. This CDR3 is 14 amino acids long.

The V and J genes are TRBV11-3 and TRBJ1-1, with D possibly matching TRBD1 (6 bases). CDR1 is SGHNT and CDR2 is YENEEA in the germline V gene. V dropped 5 bases and J dropped 5 bases, with 12 bases sitting between them. There are 13 residues in the CDR3. DNA of the CDR3: TGTGCCAGCAGCCCGAGGGGGAGTACTGAAGCTTTCTTT. This translates into CASSPRGSTEAFF.